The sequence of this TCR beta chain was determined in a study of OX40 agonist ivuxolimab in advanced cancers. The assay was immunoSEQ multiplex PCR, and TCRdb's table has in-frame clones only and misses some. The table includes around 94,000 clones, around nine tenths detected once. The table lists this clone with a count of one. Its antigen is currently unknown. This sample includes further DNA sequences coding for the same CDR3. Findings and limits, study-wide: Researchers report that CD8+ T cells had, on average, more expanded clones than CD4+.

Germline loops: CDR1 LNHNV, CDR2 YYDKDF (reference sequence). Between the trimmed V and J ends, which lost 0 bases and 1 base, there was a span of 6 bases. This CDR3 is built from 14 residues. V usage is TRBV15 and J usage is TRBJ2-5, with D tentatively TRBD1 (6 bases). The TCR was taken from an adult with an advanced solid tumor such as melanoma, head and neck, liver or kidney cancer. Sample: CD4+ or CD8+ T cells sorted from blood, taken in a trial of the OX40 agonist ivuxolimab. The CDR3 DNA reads TGTGCCACCAGCAGAGACAGGGGCCAAGAGACCCAGTACTTC. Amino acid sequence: CATSRDRGQETQYF.